The subject of this entry is one T cell receptor beta chain. Antigen: not known. One end of the junction is discordant with germline, which a read error may explain. The CDR3 runs to 16 residues. CDR1 and CDR2 from the germline V gene are SQVTM and ANQGSEA. These data originate in a study of tumor and adjacent non-tumor tissue in lung cancer. Study outcomes and limitations: Compared with tumor, normal lung showed significantly lower TCR diversity.

The template was RNA from unsorted bulk tissue. More than 3 cm separated this lung sample from the edge of the tumor. A modified ARM-PCR protocol with three rounds of nested PCR amplified TCRbeta. TCRdb ran MiXCR on the multiplex PCR reads and lists one entry per CDR3 protein. The data show 98,000 or so distinct CDR3 sequences, 75% to 85% seen once. The sequence was collected from a man between 60 and 75 years old with small cell lung cancer. The sample taken for sequencing was distant non-tumor lung tissue. The genes are TRBV29-1 and TRBJ2-3; TRBD2 aligns across 10 bases. CDR3 region: CSVASGRASFADTEYF. CDR3 sequence (DNA): TGCAGCGTTGCGAGCGGGAGGGCCTCCTTTGCAGATACGGAGTATTTT.